A selection of T cell receptor beta chains follows, all from one sample in a study of CD8+ T cells in alopecia areata. TCRdb keeps only in-frame clones here, not all; method: immunoSEQ multiplex PCR. The data hold approximately 140,000 clones, with roughly 86% observed a single time. The sequencing here drew on CD8+ T cells sorted from blood, taken at week 4, from a patient treated with tofacitinib. These receptors were taken from a human donor with alopecia areata. The conserved cysteine and the conserved F or W are not part of the CDR3 here. Part of the rows lack a size; the others show once, few, many or a class for expanded clones.

clone size | J gene | V gene | CDR3 protein
NA | TRBJ2-7 | TRBV11-2 | ASSFFSGASYEQY
NA | TRBJ2-1 | TRBV2 | ASSPRNRQYEQF
once | TRBJ1-1 | TRBV9 | ASSRLGHGAF
NA | TRBJ2-1 | TRBV29-1 | SALRDSYNEQF
NA | TRBJ2-7 | TRBV11-2 | ASSPSAYEQY
NA | TRBJ2-5 | TRBV29-1 | SVVGGLAETQY
NA | TRBJ1-4 | TRBV4-1 | ASSRGFNEKLF
NA | TRBJ2-2 | TRBV4-1 | ASSQPGTSGAGELF
NA | TRBJ2-5 | TRBV7-9 | ASSPGTSGSETQY
once | TRBJ2-7 | TRBV7-9 | ASSHSQGYEQY
NA | TRBJ2-6 | TRBV6-6 | ASSYPGANVLT
NA | TRBJ2-3 | TRBV2 | ASSERGQGATDTQY
NA | TRBJ2-7 | TRBV29-1 | SATQGMRYEQY
NA | TRBJ1-6 | TRBV9 | ASSAQQGPFNSPLH
few | TRBJ2-1 | TRBV9 | ASSDPGLLNEQF
NA | TRBJ2-1 | TRBV13 | ASSSVRNEQF
NA | TRBJ1-5 | TRBV27 | ASSLSSSDQPQH
once | TRBJ2-2 | TRBV5-6 | ASSLRIATGELF
NA | TRBJ2-3 | TRBV14 | ASSPGPGTQY
once | TRBJ1-1 | TRBV23-1 | ASSHHKTIQGYDTEAF
NA | TRBJ2-7 | TRBV5-1 | ASSLVAGGPREQY
NA | TRBJ2-1 | TRBV5-6 | ASSLSGGVLAF
NA | TRBJ1-2 | TRBV19 | ASSRTLLQGLESYGYT
NA | TRBJ1-1 | TRBV6-5 | ASSTTQGAVEAF
NA | TRBJ2-7 | TRBV30 | AWNPLESYEQY
NA | TRBJ1-1 | TRBV29-1 | SVGIGSGTEAF
NA | TRBJ2-7 | TRBV9 | ASSVETGPYEQY
NA | TRBJ2-2 | TRBV5-1 | ASDDSGIGTGELF
NA | TRBJ1-5 | TRBV29-1 | SVEDGNQPQH
NA | TRBJ2-7 | TRBV6-6 | ASSYSLAGEGEQY
NA | TRBJ1-1 | TRBV5-4 | ASNRGLNTEAF
NA | TRBJ2-7 | TRBV2 | ASSEESSGPEQY
once | TRBJ2-1 | TRBV27 | ASSPGTSGDNEQF
few | TRBJ2-3 | TRBV2 | ASREAGGADTQY
NA | TRBJ2-3 | TRBV5-1 | ASSLTTFDTQY
NA | TRBJ2-7 | TRBV15 | ATSRRAAYEQY
NA | TRBJ2-6 | TRBV28 | ASRPGANVLT
NA | TRBJ1-2 | TRBV5-1 | ASSPGIPGKHGYT
NA | TRBJ2-6 | TRBV9 | ASSAEGWGTGANVLT
NA | TRBJ1-1 | TRBV6-6 | ASSPDRLKAF
once | TRBJ1-1 | TRBV2 | ASSVWDREAF
NA | TRBJ2-1 | TRBV25-1 | ASSEGTVGDNEQF
NA | TRBJ2-1 | TRBV7-9 | ASSSYGDRQF
NA | TRBJ2-7 | TRBV6-5 | ASSPTPYEQY
NA | TRBJ1-2 | TRBV7-9 | ASSLVQTNYGYT
NA | TRBJ2-7 | TRBV29-1 | SAWTGGIGEQY
NA | TRBJ2-3 | TRBV5-1 | ASRLSSGGLQDTDTQY
NA | TRBJ2-1 | TRBV7-9 | ASSLSRNEQF
NA | TRBJ2-7 | TRBV7-9 | ASSSSSGDRVTTYEQY
NA | TRBJ2-7 | TRBV5-4 | ASSLALGLAGVYYEQY
NA | TRBJ2-7 | TRBV5-6 | ASSLDRTEYEQY
few | TRBJ2-1 | TRBV23-1 | ASSLTIGTSGGYGEQF
NA | TRBJ2-5 | TRBV27 | ASSAGQETQY
once | TRBJ2-3 | TRBV13 | ASSSIGLANTDTQY
once | TRBJ1-2 | TRBV29-1 | SVADGRGGYGYT
NA | TRBJ2-7 | TRBV5-4 | ASSLEEGPLYEQY
few | TRBJ1-1 | TRBV19 | ASSIQGPGAEAF
few | TRBJ2-3 | TRBV29-1 | SVGSGSTDTQY